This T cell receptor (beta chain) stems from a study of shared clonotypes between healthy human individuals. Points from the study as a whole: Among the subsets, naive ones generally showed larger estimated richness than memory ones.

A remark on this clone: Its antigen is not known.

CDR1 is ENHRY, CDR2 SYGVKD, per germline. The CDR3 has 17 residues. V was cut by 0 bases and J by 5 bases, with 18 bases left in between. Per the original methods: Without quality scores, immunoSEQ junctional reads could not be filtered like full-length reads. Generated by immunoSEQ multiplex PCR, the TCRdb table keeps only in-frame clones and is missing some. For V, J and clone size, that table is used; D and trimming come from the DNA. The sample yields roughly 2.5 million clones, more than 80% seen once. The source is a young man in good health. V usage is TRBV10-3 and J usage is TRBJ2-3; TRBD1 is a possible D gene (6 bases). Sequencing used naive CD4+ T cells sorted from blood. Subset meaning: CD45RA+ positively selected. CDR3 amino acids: CAISESNGQLGGDTQYF. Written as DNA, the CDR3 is TGTGCCATCAGTGAGTCGAATGGACAGCTTGGGGGAGATACGCAGTATTTT.